This TCR beta chain stems from a study of blood T cell repertoires in COVID-19. CDR3 size: 15 residues. Trimming stripped 0 bases from V and 2 bases from J, with 11 bases between. The V gene's germline CDR1 is SGHRS and CDR2 YFSETQ. This clone was found a few times. Measured with immunoSEQ multiplex PCR; TCRdb has only the in-frame clones, and not every one. The sample holds more than 200,000 clones, under 90% seen once. The source material was peripheral blood. The TCR comes from a woman aged 35 to 49 with active or convalescent COVID-19. V usage is TRBV5-1 and J usage is TRBJ1-1; no reliable D call. Here the CDR3 reads CASSLGGWYNTEAFF. CDR3 sequence (DNA): TGCGCCAGCAGCTTGGGAGGGTGGTATAACACTGAAGCTTTCTTT.